This TCR beta chain stems from a study of T-cell reconstitution after alpha-beta-depleted transplantation in children. This clonotype was observed at least ten times. No antigen is known for it. Unique molecular identifiers were built into the TCRbeta library. TCRdb fed the PCR reads into MiXCR, producing one record per CDR3 protein. There are roughly 160,000 distinct CDR3 sequences in the sample; 11% occur only once, and about 13% lies in the top ten. The study, taken as a whole, reports: Newly made T cells mostly supplied T-cell counts and diversity one year after transplant. Some patients' high day-60 TCRbeta diversity was attributed to recipient cells surviving conditioning. Reportedly, only several hundred clones from non-depleted graft cells drove alpha-beta T-cell counts at about two months.

Sequenced material: PBMCs, taken before TCRalphabeta/CD19-depleted stem cell transplant. This receptor was taken from a boy aged 2 to 10 with acute myeloid leukemia, due to receive a stem cell transplant.

Here the CDR3 DNA reads TGTGCCAGCAGCTTCGGCCCGAACACCGGGGAGCTGTTTTTT. Translated: CASSFGPNTGELFF. The chain is built from TRBV5-6 and TRBJ2-2; D gene ambiguous. V was shortened by 2 bases and J by 0 bases, with 5 bases between the two germline ends. CDR1 is SGHDT, CDR2 YYEEEE, per germline. This CDR3 spans 14 amino acids. The whole variable domain, remainder taken from reference TRBV5-6 and TRBJ2-2, is DAGVTQSPTHLIKTRGQQVTLRCSPKSGHDTVSWYQQALGQGPQFIFQYYEEEERQRGNFPDRFSGHQFPNYSSELNVNALLLGDSALYLCASSFGPNTGELFFGEGSRLTVL.